This T cell receptor beta chain was recovered during a study of regulatory T cells in long-lasting Graves disease. On the study more broadly: Less than 3 months of antithyroid drugs had been taken by newly diagnosed Graves' patients.

This clonotype was observed at least ten times. The antigen is unknown. Time point denoted: newly diagnosed GD, antithyroid drugs for less than 3 months. TCR sequences were obtained from RNA taken from PBMCs. Notes on the study in general: Fewer public clonotypes were shared by new patients (around 990) than by persistent patients (around 2,900).

Building the TCR beta libraries relied on iRepertoire HTBI primers, and CDR3 regions underwent Arm-PCR. One entry per CDR3 protein, called by TCRdb with MiXCR from the multiplex PCR reads. The sample consists of approximately 470,000 distinct CDR3 sequences, under 20% of them appearing once. V shed 8 bases, J shed 1 base, and the junction held 1 base outside the gene matches. CDR1 is MDHEN, CDR2 SYDVKM, per germline. This CDR3 spans 12 amino acids. These data were also reused for a study on T cells in Graves' hyperthyroidism and ophthalmopathy. That paper adds: Exclusions: uncontrolled infection, other autoimmune disease, pregnancy, lactation. Thyroid ultrasound, orbital computed tomography, clinical symptoms, and serum thyroxine and TRAb underpinned diagnoses.

V and J are TRBV28 and TRBJ2-5, with TRBD1 matching 7 bases. This clonotype was obtained from a man aged 40-50 years with Graves disease. This specimen consisted of peripheral blood mononuclear cells (PBMCs), obtained at new diagnosis, from a patient treated with antithyroid drugs. The CDR3 DNA is TGTGCCAGCGGGACAGTCCAAGAGACCCAGTACTTC. Translation gives CASGTVQETQYF.